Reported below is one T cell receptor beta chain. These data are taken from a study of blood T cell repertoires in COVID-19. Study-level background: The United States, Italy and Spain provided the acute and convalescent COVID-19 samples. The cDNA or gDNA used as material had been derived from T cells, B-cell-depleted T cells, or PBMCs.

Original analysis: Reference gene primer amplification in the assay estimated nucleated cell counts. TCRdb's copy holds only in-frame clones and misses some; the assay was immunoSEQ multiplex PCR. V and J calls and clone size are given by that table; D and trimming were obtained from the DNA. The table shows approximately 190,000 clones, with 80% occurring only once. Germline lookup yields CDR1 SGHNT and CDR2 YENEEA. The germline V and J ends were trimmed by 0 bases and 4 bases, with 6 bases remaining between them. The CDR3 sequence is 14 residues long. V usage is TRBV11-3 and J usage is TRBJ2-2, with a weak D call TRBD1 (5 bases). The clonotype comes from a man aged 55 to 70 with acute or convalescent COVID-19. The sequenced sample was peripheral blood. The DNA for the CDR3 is TGTGCCAGCAGCTTAGATAGGGGCACCGGGGAGCTGTTTTTT. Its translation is CASSLDRGTGELFF.